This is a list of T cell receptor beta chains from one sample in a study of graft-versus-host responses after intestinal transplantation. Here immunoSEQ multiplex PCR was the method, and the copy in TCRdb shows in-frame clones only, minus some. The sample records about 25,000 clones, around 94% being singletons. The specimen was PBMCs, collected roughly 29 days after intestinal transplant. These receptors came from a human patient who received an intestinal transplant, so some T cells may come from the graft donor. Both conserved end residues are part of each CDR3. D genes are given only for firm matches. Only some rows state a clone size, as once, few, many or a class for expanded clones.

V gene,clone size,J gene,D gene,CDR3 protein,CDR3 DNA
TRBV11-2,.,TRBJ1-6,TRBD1,CASSVTGENSPLHF,TGTGCCAGCAGCGTTACAGGGGAGAATTCACCCCTCCACTTT
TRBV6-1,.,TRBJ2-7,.,CASSELALFREQYF,TGTGCCAGCAGTGAACTTGCTCTATTCCGAGAGCAGTACTTC
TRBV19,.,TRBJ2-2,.,CASSRQNTGELFF,TGTGCCAGTAGCCGACAGAACACCGGGGAGCTGTTTTTT
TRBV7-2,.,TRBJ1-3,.,CASSLNPLVSGNTIYF,TGTGCCAGCAGCTTAAATCCGCTGGTTTCTGGAAACACCATATATTTT
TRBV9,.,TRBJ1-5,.,CASSNRGAFSNQPQHF,TGTGCCAGCAGCAACCGGGGAGCCTTTAGCAATCAGCCCCAGCATTTT
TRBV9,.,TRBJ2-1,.,CASTSESYNEQFF,TGTGCCAGCACCAGCGAGTCCTACAATGAGCAGTTCTTC
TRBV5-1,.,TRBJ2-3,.,CASSSTRQWSDTQYF,TGCGCCAGCAGCTCCACCCGTCAATGGTCAGATACGCAGTATTTT
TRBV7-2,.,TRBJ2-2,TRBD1,CASSPDREPPGELFF,TGTGCCAGCAGCCCAGACAGGGAACCTCCCGGGGAGCTGTTTTTT
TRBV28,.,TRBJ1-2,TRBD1,CASGQGARGYTF,TGTGCCAGCGGACAGGGGGCGCGGGGCTACACCTTC
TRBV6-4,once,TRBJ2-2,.,CASRGANGGELFF,TGTGCCAGCCGCGGGGCTAACGGCGGGGAGCTGTTTTTT
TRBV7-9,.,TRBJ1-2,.,CASSLPVDYYTF,TGTGCCAGCAGCTTACCGGTCGATTATTACACCTTC
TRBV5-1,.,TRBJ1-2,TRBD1,CASSLTGEYYGYTF,TGCGCCAGCAGCCTCACAGGGGAATACTATGGCTACACCTTC
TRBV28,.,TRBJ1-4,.,CASSSPGQNEKLFF,TGTGCCAGCAGTTCCCCGGGCCAGAATGAAAAACTGTTTTTT
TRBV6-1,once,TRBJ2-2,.,CASRQGGTGELFF,TGTGCCAGCAGACAGGGAGGAACCGGGGAGCTGTTTTTT
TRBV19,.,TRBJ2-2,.,CASSPELTGELFF,TGTGCCAGTAGCCCAGAACTCACCGGGGAGCTGTTTTTT
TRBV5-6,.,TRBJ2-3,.,CASSLPQATDTQYF,TGTGCCAGCAGCTTACCACAGGCAACAGATACGCAGTATTTT
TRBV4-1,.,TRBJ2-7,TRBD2,CASSQDGGGYEQYF,TGCGCCAGCAGCCAAGATGGCGGGGGCTACGAGCAGTACTTC
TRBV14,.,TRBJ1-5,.,CASSPTGNQPQHF,TGTGCCAGCAGCCCAACAGGGAATCAGCCCCAGCATTTT
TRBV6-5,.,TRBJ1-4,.,CASTATGTNEKLFF,TGTGCCAGCACTGCAACCGGGACGAATGAAAAACTGTTTTTT
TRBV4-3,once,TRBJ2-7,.,CASSQGAYTGSTYEQYF,TGCGCCAGCAGCCAAGGGGCTTACACAGGTTCCACCTACGAGCAGTACTTC
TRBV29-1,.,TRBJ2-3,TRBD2,CSVEETSGSPDTQYF,TGCAGCGTTGAGGAGACTAGCGGGAGCCCAGATACGCAGTATTTT
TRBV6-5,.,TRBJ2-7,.,CASRPYQGTPYEQYF,TGTGCCAGCAGACCGTACCAGGGGACCCCCTACGAGCAGTACTTC
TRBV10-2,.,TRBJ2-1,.,CASSALGLYNEQFF,TGCGCCAGCAGTGCGCTAGGACTCTACAATGAGCAGTTCTTC
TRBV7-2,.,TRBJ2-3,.,CASSLTTGADTQYF,TGTGCCAGCAGCTTAACTACGGGGGCAGATACGCAGTATTTT
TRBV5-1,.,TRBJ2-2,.,CASSPTFGAGELFF,TGCGCCAGCAGCCCCACCTTCGGAGCCGGGGAGCTGTTTTTT
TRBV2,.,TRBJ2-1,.,CASSEDGYNEQFF,TGTGCCAGCAGTGAAGACGGGTACAATGAGCAGTTCTTC
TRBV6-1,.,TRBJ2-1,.,CASSRSPAIDEQFF,TGTGCCAGCAGTCGATCTCCAGCAATCGATGAGCAGTTCTTC
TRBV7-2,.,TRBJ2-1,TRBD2,CASSLRGLAGVPSYNEQFF,TGTGCCAGCAGCTTAAGGGGACTAGCGGGGGTTCCCTCCTACAATGAGCAGTTCTTC
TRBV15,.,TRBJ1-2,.,CATSRDSYGYTF,TGTGCCACCAGCAGGGACAGTTATGGCTACACCTTC
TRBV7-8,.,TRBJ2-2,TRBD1,CASSFPRQGAHTGELFF,TGTGCCAGCAGCTTCCCCAGACAGGGGGCGCATACCGGGGAGCTGTTTTTT
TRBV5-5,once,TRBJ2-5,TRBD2,CASSFRGGAQETQYF,TGTGCCAGCAGCTTTCGCGGGGGGGCCCAAGAGACCCAGTACTTC
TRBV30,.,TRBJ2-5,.,CAWTPRGNRETQYF,TGTGCCTGGACCCCCCGGGGGAACCGAGAGACCCAGTACTTC
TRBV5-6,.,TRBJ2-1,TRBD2,CASSPGPSGSRVEQFF,TGTGCCAGCAGCCCCGGACCTAGCGGGAGTCGGGTTGAGCAGTTCTTC
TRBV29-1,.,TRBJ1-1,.,CSVSTGTRMNTEAFF,TGCAGCGTTTCGACTGGGACCCGCATGAACACTGAAGCTTTCTTT
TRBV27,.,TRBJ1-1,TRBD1,CASSPRTGRNTEAFF,TGTGCCAGCAGTCCCCGGACAGGGAGGAACACTGAAGCTTTCTTT
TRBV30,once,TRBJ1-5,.,CAWSVHPTGPGGAQHF,TGTGCCTGGAGTGTACACCCGACAGGCCCAGGTGGGGCCCAGCATTTT
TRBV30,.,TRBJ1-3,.,CAWSNHPSGNTIYF,TGTGCCTGGAGCAACCACCCCTCTGGAAACACCATATATTTT
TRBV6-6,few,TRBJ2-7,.,CASSYSQGAYEQYF,TGTGCCAGCAGTTATTCACAGGGCGCCTACGAGCAGTACTTC
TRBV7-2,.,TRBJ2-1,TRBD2,CASSRIIAGSLEQFF,TGTGCCAGCAGCCGAATTATAGCGGGGTCCCTTGAGCAGTTCTTC
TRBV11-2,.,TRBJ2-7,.,CASSSGSYEQYF,TGTGCCAGCAGCTCCGGTTCCTACGAGCAGTACTTC
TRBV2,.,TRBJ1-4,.,CASSRQGPEKLFF,TGTGCCAGCAGTCGGCAGGGCCCCGAAAAACTGTTTTTT
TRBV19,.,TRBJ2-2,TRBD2,CASSLGLAGELGGELFF,TGTGCCAGTAGTTTGGGACTAGCGGGAGAACTTGGCGGGGAGCTGTTTTTT
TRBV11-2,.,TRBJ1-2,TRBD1,CASSLGTGDGYGYTF,TGTGCCAGCAGCTTGGGCACAGGGGACGGGTATGGCTACACCTTC
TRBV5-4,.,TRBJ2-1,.,CASSQGYSNEQFF,TGTGCCAGCAGCCAGGGCTACTCCAATGAGCAGTTCTTC
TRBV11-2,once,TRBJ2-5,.,CASSPQVVGQETQYF,TGTGCCAGCAGCCCACAGGTTGTGGGACAAGAGACCCAGTACTTC
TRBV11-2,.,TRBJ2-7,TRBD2,CASSLGGGSYEQYF,TGTGCCAGCAGCTTAGGGGGGGGTTCATACGAGCAGTACTTC